These T cell receptor beta chains were read from a single sample in a study of monozygotic twins with inflammatory bowel disease. TCRdb reprocessed the 5' RACE reads; each CDR3 protein has one entry and no DNA is given. The listing records about 160,000 distinct CDR3 sequences. Sequencing input: blood. The receptor set was obtained from a human donor with ulcerative colitis or Crohn's disease, or a healthy co-twin of an affected twin (not recorded which). Each CDR3 is given with its conserved first and last residue.

>TRBJ1-1|TRBV3-1
CASSSQGGTEAFF
>TRBJ2-2|TRBV20-1
CSATGAAGGDTGELLF
>TRBJ2-2|TRBV5-1
CASSTISPGELFF
>TRBJ1-1|TRBV6-1
CASRRGGDTEAFF
>TRBJ2-1|TRBV2
CASSDTGTSGLYNEQFF
>TRBJ1-6|TRBV5-6
CASSFSRGGFLSPLHF
>TRBJ2-1|TRBV24-1
CATSDAGPTVGNEQFF
>TRBJ2-5|TRBV5-1
CASSLVDRTGGSMETQYF
>TRBJ1-6|TRBV29-1
CSVEVQGRGSPLHF
>TRBJ2-2|TRBV4-3
CASSHNSGEGTGELFF
>TRBJ2-5|TRBV5-1
CASSFAQGGETQYF
>TRBJ2-7|TRBV7-2
CASSYRTSGGYEQYF
>TRBJ2-7|TRBV27
CASSLYGGDGDYEQYF
>TRBJ1-2|TRBV20-1
CSARDAGTGGDGYTF
>TRBJ2-4|TRBV20-1
CSARDQREIAKNIQYF
>TRBJ2-2|TRBV7-2
CASSLVSGVRTGELFF
>TRBJ2-1|TRBV6-2/TRBV6-3
CASRSGTGWYNEQFF
>TRBJ2-7|TRBV18
CASSLNRGTNEQYF
>TRBJ1-2|TRBV9
CASSDMAGYTF
>TRBJ2-1|TRBV7-9
CASSFSGNRRYNEQFF
>TRBJ2-2|TRBV10-3
CAIREGFMTGELFF
>TRBJ2-7|TRBV12-3/TRBV12-4
CASSPWSSGRGEQYF
>TRBJ1-1|TRBV3-1
CASSRRTGGLNTEAFF
>TRBJ1-1|TRBV5-1
CASSTDGARTEAFF
>TRBJ2-7|TRBV20-1
CSATTESSYEQYF
>TRBJ1-2|TRBV20-1
CSARRTGFWGYTF
>TRBJ2-3|TRBV18
CASSPDRTDTQYF
>TRBJ2-5|TRBV24-1
CATSDPRQGSYQETQYF
>TRBJ2-1|TRBV12-3/TRBV12-4
CASSLGSGGLNEQFF
>TRBJ2-1|TRBV28
CASSPTSNEQFF
>TRBJ2-2|TRBV19
CASIPRTNTGELFF
>TRBJ2-3|TRBV6-1
CASSPPPGGLTDTQYF
>TRBJ2-5|TRBV19
CASNTGTGQETQYF
>TRBJ2-2|TRBV4-3
CASSQLAGGRTGELFF
>TRBJ2-1|TRBV7-9
CASSSRFNEQFF
>TRBJ2-2|TRBV5-1
CASSLEDFSNTGELFF
>TRBJ2-3|TRBV7-2
CASDHSVGADTQYF
>TRBJ2-5|TRBV1
CTSSPRLAGDQETQYF
>TRBJ2-7|TRBV7-8
CASSLAFLTYEQYF
>TRBJ2-6|TRBV30
CAWSRLSRGANVLTF
>TRBJ2-5|TRBV14
CASSQASTTQYF
>TRBJ2-5|TRBV5-5
CASSYQGRQETQYF